Listed below are T cell receptor beta chains from one sample, sequenced in a study of T cell responses to AZD1222 COVID-19 vaccine. Profiling relied on immunoSEQ multiplex PCR, and the TCRdb table lists in-frame clones only, not all of them. This table has 140,000 to 150,000 clones, 82% appearing once. Sequencing used peripheral blood, obtained on day 0 of MenACWY control vaccination. The receptors stem from an adult in good health. Both conserved end residues are part of each CDR3. The D gene is left open where the match is weak. The size of a clone is reported for some rows only, either as once, few or many, or as a class for expanded clones.

TRBV5-1,TRBJ1-2,.,.,TGCGCCAGCAGCTTGGGATACAGCTCTAACTATGGCTACACCTTC,CASSLGYSSNYGYTF
TRBV28,TRBJ1-2,.,.,TGTGCCAGCAGTTTAATTGCCTTCGCGGCCTATGGCTACACCTTC,CASSLIAFAAYGYTF
TRBV18,TRBJ2-5,.,TRBD2,TGTGCCAGCTCACCCGCGGGACTAGCGGGGGTAGAGACCCAGTACTTC,CASSPAGLAGVETQYF
TRBV15,TRBJ1-2,.,.,TGTGCCACCAGCAGAGATCGGTCCCCAACCCCCAACTATGGCTACACCTTC,CATSRDRSPTPNYGYTF
TRBV5-6,TRBJ1-6,.,TRBD1,TGTGCCAGCACACCCCGGGACAGGGATGCTTCACCCCTCCACTTT,CASTPRDRDASPLHF
TRBV6-1,TRBJ1-1,.,.,TGTGCCAGCAGTGAAATTCCCAGAACGCGGGCTTTCTTT,CASSEIPRTRAFF
TRBV5-4,TRBJ2-5,.,TRBD1,TGTGCCAGCAGCTTCTGGGACAGGGGAGAGACCCAGTACTTC,CASSFWDRGETQYF
TRBV5-5,TRBJ2-2,.,TRBD2,TGTGCCAGCAGCTTAAGACCGGGAGGGGGCACCGGGGAGCTGTTTTTT,CASSLRPGGGTGELFF
TRBV4-1,TRBJ2-1,.,.,TGCGCCAGCAGCCAAGCAACCGGGGTTGCAGGGGAGCAGTTCTTC,CASSQATGVAGEQFF
TRBV2,TRBJ2-1,once,.,TGTGCCAGCAAGGGGCTCGGGTCCTACAATGAGCAGTTCTTC,CASKGLGSYNEQFF
TRBV10-2,TRBJ1-1,.,TRBD1,TGCGCCAGCAGTGGTACAGGGGGCGCGGAAGCTTTCTTT,CASSGTGGAEAFF
TRBV7-3,TRBJ1-2,.,.,TGTGCCAGCAGCTTAACGGCATGGGATAACTATGGCTACACCTTC,CASSLTAWDNYGYTF
TRBV30,TRBJ2-5,.,.,TGTGCCTGGAGCGTTCTAGCGTACCAAGAGACCCAGTACTTC,CAWSVLAYQETQYF
TRBV29-1,TRBJ1-2,few,.,TGCAGCGTTCTAGTCCCCCTCTCCGGGAACTATGGCTACACCTTC,CSVLVPLSGNYGYTF
TRBV24-1,TRBJ2-3,.,.,TGTGCCACCAGTGATGTAGACAGTTCCACAGATACGCAGTATTTT,CATSDVDSSTDTQYF
TRBV2,TRBJ2-4,.,.,TGTGCCGGGCCCGGGACCAGGAGAAACATTCAGTACTTC,CAGPGTRRNIQYF
TRBV6-5,TRBJ1-3,.,.,TGTGCCAGCAGTTACTCCTCAGTGTCCGGAAACACCATATATTTT,CASSYSSVSGNTIYF
TRBV7-8,TRBJ1-2,.,.,TGTGCCAGCAGCTCAACGAGCGCTGGCTACACCTTC,CASSSTSAGYTF
TRBV12-3/TRBV12-4,TRBJ1-1,.,TRBD1,TGTGCCACATTAGGACAGGGTCACACTGAAGCTTTCTTT,CATLGQGHTEAFF
TRBV11-2,TRBJ2-7,.,.,TGTGCCAGCAGCTTAGTGAGGGATCTGTACTTC,CASSLVRDLYF
TRBV4-1,TRBJ1-2,once,.,TGCGCCAGCAGCCAACCGGCAGGGAGCTATGGCTACACCTTC,CASSQPAGSYGYTF
TRBV7-9,TRBJ2-7,.,.,TGTGCCAGCAGCTTACCTCAGCAGGGTGGCTACGAGCAGTACTTC,CASSLPQQGGYEQYF
TRBV7-2,TRBJ2-1,.,TRBD2,TGTGCCAGACAGGAGCGGGAGATCTACAATGAGCAGTTCTTC,CARQEREIYNEQFF
TRBV29-1,TRBJ1-2,.,TRBD1,TGCAGCGCCCGACAGGGGTATGGCTACACCTTC,CSARQGYGYTF
TRBV14,TRBJ1-6,.,.,TGTGCCAGCAGACTCGGGGGGGCACCCCTCCACTTT,CASRLGGAPLHF
TRBV6-5,TRBJ1-5,.,TRBD1,TGTGCCAGCAGCCCGGACAGGGGAGAGCAGCCCCAGCATTTT,CASSPDRGEQPQHF
TRBV5-8,TRBJ1-5,.,TRBD1,TGTGCCAGCAGCGGGACAGGCAATCAGCCCCAGCATTTT,CASSGTGNQPQHF
TRBV9,TRBJ1-2,once,.,TGTGCCAGCAGCGTAGACATGGCCTATGGCTACACCTTC,CASSVDMAYGYTF
TRBV19,TRBJ2-3,few,TRBD2,TGTGCCAGTAGTATAGCCACCACGCGGGGGGGAGCAGATACGCAGTATTTT,CASSIATTRGGADTQYF
TRBV5-4,TRBJ1-4,.,TRBD1,TGTGCCAGCAGCTTGGGGACAGGGGCACTTCGGGCTAATGAAAAACTGTTTTTT,CASSLGTGALRANEKLFF
TRBV11-2,TRBJ2-7,.,.,TGTGCCAGCAGCTTAGCCGGGGCGCTCCCCTACGAGCAGTACTTC,CASSLAGALPYEQYF
TRBV12-3/TRBV12-4,TRBJ1-5,.,.,TGTGCCAGCAGTTTAGCCAGCAATCAGCCCCAGCATTTT,CASSLASNQPQHF
TRBV19,TRBJ1-5,.,TRBD1,TGTGCCAGTAGCAGACAGGGGGCGGGTTTCGAGAGCAATCAGCCCCAGCATTTT,CASSRQGAGFESNQPQHF
TRBV19,TRBJ2-2,.,.,TGTGCCAGTACGAGGGGTATGCAGCCGAACACCGGGGAGCTGTTTTTT,CASTRGMQPNTGELFF
TRBV7-2,TRBJ2-1,.,.,TGTGCCAGCAGCTTAGGACACTTCAATGAGCAGTTCTTC,CASSLGHFNEQFF
TRBV5-1,TRBJ1-3,.,.,TGCGCCAGCAGCCGGTCCACAGGGAACTCTGGAAACACCATATATTTT,CASSRSTGNSGNTIYF